Sequencing of this TCR beta chain was carried out in a study of CD8 T cells in ankylosing spondylitis. By quantitative 5'-RACE with molecular barcodes, the TCR beta libraries were made. TCRdb re-called the 5' RACE reads with MiXCR, one entry per CDR3 protein. The repertoire holds 300,000 to 400,000 distinct CDR3 sequences, about 14% seen once, with roughly 0.99% in the top ten. The sample consisted of blood, either unsorted or a sorted T cell fraction (not recorded which). The source is a male donor with ankylosing spondylitis or in good health (not recorded which).

The CDR3 loop is CASSLAPAALPGYTF. In DNA form, the CDR3 reads TGTGCCAGCAGCTTAGCGCCGGCAGCCTTACCTGGCTACACCTTC. V is TRBV7-9 and J is TRBJ1-2, with no clear D. This CDR3 contains 15 residues. Trimming left V 0 bases short and J 7 bases short, with 15 bases between. Per the germline V gene, CDR1 is SEHNR and CDR2 is FQNEAQ (reference sequence).